Sequencing of this T cell receptor beta chain was carried out in a study of T cell responses to AZD1222 COVID-19 vaccine. Overall study findings and caveats: Close to half of spike-specific TCRs reportedly recognize unmutated variant regions. Spike-specific TCR breadth and depth rose after two AZD1222 doses. At baseline, seropositivity was found in only 5 to 7 AZD1222 recipients. Regions 160-218 and 743-854 dominated among vaccine-associated CD4 TCRs spanning spike.

This clone appeared once. Its antigen is not known. Trimming stripped 8 bases from V and 4 bases from J, with 6 bases between. The CDR3 is made up of 11 amino acids. TCRdb keeps only in-frame clones here, not all; method: immunoSEQ multiplex PCR. Of 150,000 to 200,000 clones listed, 94% are singletons. The rearrangement links TRBV12-3 or TRBV12-4 to TRBJ1-3, with unresolved D. The TCR sequence derives from an adult in good health. Sequenced here: peripheral blood, sampled on day 0 of AZD1222 vaccination. The CDR3 region has the DNA TGTGCCAGCGGCTCCGGAAACACCATATATTTT. Its translation is CASGSGNTIYF.